This record concerns one T cell receptor beta chain sequence. Its antigen is not known. The source of the sample is a study of cytomegalovirus exposure and HLA in healthy donors. Study-wide findings and caveats: One variant, a missense change in DCLRE1C, was linked in a later analysis to TCR beta V- and J-gene trimming. Serostatus for CMV was the only available immune exposure information. In a later analysis, DRB1 alleles had the most associated TCRs; HLA-C alleles the fewest.

With V trimmed by 4 bases and J by 2 bases, 5 bases remained unmatched. The length of the CDR3 is 15 residues. Germline values: CDR1 SGHDT, CDR2 YYEEEE. When sampled, the donors appeared nominally healthy, though they likely had unrecorded immune exposures. The PCR used 60 Vbeta and 13 Jbeta primers. The protocol was immunoSEQ multiplex PCR, while the TCRdb copy is restricted to in-frame clones and leaves out a portion. The profile shows under 200,000 clones, around 83% of them singletons. The chain is built from TRBV5-6 and TRBJ2-1; 8 bases agree with TRBD2. Input material: PBMCs. This sequence was found in a man aged 50-60 years in good health and CMV-seropositive. This CDR3 is CASSPEGLAYNEQFF. The CDR3 nucleotides are TGTGCCAGCAGCCCCGAGGGACTAGCCTACAATGAGCAGTTCTTC.